The 13 T cell receptor beta chains below come from one sample, sequenced in a study of identical twins. A single record per CDR3 protein comes from TCRdb applying MiXCR to the 5' RACE reads. This sample has hundreds of thousands of distinct CDR3 sequences, with about 8.1% found just once. This sample also appeared in a second study, on yellow fever vaccine responses in identical twins.

Sample: memory (CD45RO+) T cells sorted from blood. These receptor sequences come from a woman aged 18-29 years in good health.

This chain links TRBV2 with TRBJ2-1; TRBD2 aligns across 7 bases. V lost 8 bases to trimming and J lost 0 bases; unmatched junction nucleotides: 16. CDR3 length equals 18 residues. Germline CDR1 is SNHLY and CDR2 is FYNNEI. CDR3 residues: CASAGVRGPPSSYNEQFF. The CDR3 DNA is TGTGCCAGCGCGGGGGTCCGTGGGCCGCCTAGCTCCTACAATGAGCAGTTCTTC.

The gene calls are TRBV6-1 and TRBJ2-1; the D gene is possibly TRBD1 (5 bases). CDR1 is MNHNS, CDR2 SASEGT, per germline. The CDR3 has 16 amino acids. V was cut by 2 bases and J by 3 bases, with 14 bases left in between. The CDR3 loop reads CASSEPQGTVYNEQFF. CDR3 DNA: TGTGCCAGCAGTGAACCGCAGGGTACGGTCTACAATGAGCAGTTCTTC.

This clonotype was observed a few times. The rearrangement links TRBV18 to TRBJ2-1, with 9 bases that match TRBD2. Losses at the gene ends were 0 bases for V and 4 bases for J; bases not matched to a gene: 7. CDR1 and CDR2 from the germline V gene are KGHSH and LQKENI. CDR3 length equals 17 residues. CDR3 amino acids: CASSPPWRGGIYNEQFF. As DNA, the CDR3 is TGTGCCAGCTCACCACCGTGGCGGGGGGGAATATACAATGAGCAGTTCTTC.

The chain couples TRBV6-5 to TRBJ2-6; a possible D gene is TRBD2 (5 bases). Between the trimmed V and J ends, which lost 4 bases and 4 bases, there was a span of 20 bases. Germline lookup yields CDR1 MNHEY and CDR2 SVGAGI. The CDR3 covers 18 residues. CDR3 DNA sequence: TGTGCCAGCAGTTCCCCACGGGGTTTTCAGTCAGGGGCCAACGTCCTGACTTTC. Translating it yields CASSSPRGFQSGANVLTF.

This clonotype was seen at least ten times. This sequence joins TRBV28 and TRBJ2-5; D gene uncertain. V was trimmed by 7 bases and J by 3 bases, leaving 9 bases between them. CDR1 and CDR2 from the germline V gene are MDHEN and SYDVKM. This CDR3 has 12 amino acids. DNA of the CDR3: TGTGCCAGCACCAACGGAAAAGAGACCCAGTACTTC. It is translated as CASTNGKETQYF.

The CDR3 nucleotides read TGCGCCAGCAGCCCGACCGACCCGGCCTACAATGAGCAGTTCTTC. Translating gives CASSPTDPAYNEQFF. The V call is TRBV5-1, the J call TRBJ2-1; D uncertain. This CDR3 is built from 15 residues. V shed 4 bases and J shed 2 bases, with 13 bases lying between them. Germline-derived CDR1 and CDR2 are SGHRS and YFSETQ.

This clonotype has more than one count but fewer than ten. This chain's CDR3 is CASSEASDYNEQFF. The CDR3 DNA reads TGTGCCAGCAGTGAAGCGTCGGATTACAATGAGCAGTTCTTC. V gene TRBV6-1 combines with J gene TRBJ2-1; no clear D gene. CDR3 length: 14 residues. Germline-derived CDR1 and CDR2 are MNHNS and SASEGT. Trimming took off 0 bases at V and 4 bases at J, with 7 bases between the two ends.

The chain combines TRBV2 with TRBJ2-1; 7 bases are a match to TRBD2. The junction had 6 bases not matched to a gene; V was cut back by 3 bases and J by 7 bases. The CDR3 is made up of 14 amino acids. Germline CDR1 SNHLY, CDR2 FYNNEI. CDR3 amino acids: CASSEFAGVNEQFF. DNA for the CDR3: TGTGCCAGCAGTGAGTTCGCGGGAGTAAATGAGCAGTTCTTC.

This clonotype was counted ten times or more. This chain uses TRBV12-3 or TRBV12-4 with TRBJ2-1, with 9 bases that match TRBD2. Losses at the gene ends were 5 bases for V and 7 bases for J; bases not matched to a gene: 9. The CDR3 spans 15 residues. The CDR3 DNA is TGTGCCAGCAGTCCTAGCGGGGATTCGAGGAATGAGCAGTTCTTC. Protein sequence: CASSPSGDSRNEQFF.

This clonotype has at least ten counts. This chain links TRBV4-1 with TRBJ1-1; D perhaps matches TRBD1 (6 bases). The V and J ends lost 1 base and 5 bases respectively, with 8 bases between them. Per germline, CDR1 MGHRA and CDR2 YSYEKL. The CDR3 sequence is 13 residues long. The CDR3 is CASSQGGRTEAFF. The CDR3 nucleotides read TGCGCCAGCAGCCAAGGGGGGCGGACTGAAGCTTTCTTT.

This chain connects TRBV3-1 to TRBJ2-1, with D possibly matching TRBD2 (6 bases). The CDR3 runs 15 residues. V gave up 6 bases and J gave up 0 bases, with 12 bases separating them. Germline loops: CDR1 LGHDT, CDR2 YNNKEL (reference sequence). CDR3 in DNA: TGTGCCAGCAGAGGGCGGGAAAACTCCTACAATGAGCAGTTCTTC. Translation: CASRGRENSYNEQFF.

This clonotype turned up a few times. This chain connects TRBV2 to TRBJ1-1, with 8 bases lining up with TRBD1. There are 15 residues in the CDR3. CDR1 and CDR2 from the germline V gene are SNHLY and FYNNEI. The V gene end was trimmed by 1 base and the J gene end by 5 bases; junction bases not matched to a gene: 6. CDR3 region: CASSEGGRGQTEAFF. The CDR3 nucleotides are TGTGCCAGCAGTGAAGGGGGCAGGGGGCAAACTGAAGCTTTCTTT. Variable domain in full (rest from reference TRBV2 and TRBJ1-1): EPEVTQTPSHQVTQMGQEVILRCVPISNHLYFYWYRQILGQKVEFLVSFYNNEISEKSEIFDDQFSVERPDGSNFTLKIRSTKLEDSAMYFCASSEGGRGQTEAFFGQGTRLTVV.

The chain uses TRBV9 and TRBJ2-1; 15 positions match TRBD2. Germline V gene data show CDR1 as SGDLS and CDR2 as YYNGEE. This CDR3 contains 18 residues. With 3 bases clipped from V and 0 bases from J, the junction kept 4 bases outside the gene matches. CDR3 sequence: CASSGGLAGGPSYNEQFF. As DNA, the CDR3 is TGTGCCAGCAGCGGGGGACTAGCGGGAGGACCCTCCTACAATGAGCAGTTCTTC. Variable domain in full (rest from reference TRBV9 and TRBJ2-1): DSGVTQTPKHLITATGQRVTLRCSPRSGDLSVYWYQQSLDQGLQFLIQYYNGEERAKGNILERFSAQQFPDLHSELNLSSLELGDSALYFCASSGGLAGGPSYNEQFFGPGTRLTVL.